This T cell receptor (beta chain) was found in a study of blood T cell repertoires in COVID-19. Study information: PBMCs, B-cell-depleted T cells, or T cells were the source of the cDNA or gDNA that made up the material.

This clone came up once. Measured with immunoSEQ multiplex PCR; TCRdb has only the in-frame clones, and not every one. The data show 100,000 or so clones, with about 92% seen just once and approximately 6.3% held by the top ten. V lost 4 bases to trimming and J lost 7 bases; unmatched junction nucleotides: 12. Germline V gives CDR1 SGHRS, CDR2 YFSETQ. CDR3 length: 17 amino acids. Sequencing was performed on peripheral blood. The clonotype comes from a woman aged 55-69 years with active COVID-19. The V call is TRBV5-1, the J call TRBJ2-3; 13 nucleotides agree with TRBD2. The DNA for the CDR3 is TGCGCCAGCAGCACACAACCCGGACTAGCGGGAGCGAATACGCAGTATTTT. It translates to CASSTQPGLAGANTQYF. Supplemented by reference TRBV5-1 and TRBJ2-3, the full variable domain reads KAGVTQTPRYLIKTRGQQVTLSCSPISGHRSVSWYQQTPGQGLQFLFEYFSETQRNKGNFPGRFSGRQFSNSRSEMNVSTLELGDSALYLCASSTQPGLAGANTQYFGPGTRLTVL.